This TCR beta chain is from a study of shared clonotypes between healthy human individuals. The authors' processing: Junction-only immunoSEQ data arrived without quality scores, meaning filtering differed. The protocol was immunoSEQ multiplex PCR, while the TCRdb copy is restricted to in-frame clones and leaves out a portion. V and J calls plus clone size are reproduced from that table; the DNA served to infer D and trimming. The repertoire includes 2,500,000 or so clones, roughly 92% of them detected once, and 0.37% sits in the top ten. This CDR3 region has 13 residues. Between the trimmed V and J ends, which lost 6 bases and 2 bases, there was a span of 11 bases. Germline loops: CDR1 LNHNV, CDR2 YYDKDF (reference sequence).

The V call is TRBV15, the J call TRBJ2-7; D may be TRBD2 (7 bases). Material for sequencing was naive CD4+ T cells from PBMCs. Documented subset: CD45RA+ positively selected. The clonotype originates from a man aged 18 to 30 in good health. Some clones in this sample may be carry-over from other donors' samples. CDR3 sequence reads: CATSGGGPYEQYF. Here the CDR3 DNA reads TGTGCCACCAGTGGCGGGGGCCCCTACGAGCAGTACTTC. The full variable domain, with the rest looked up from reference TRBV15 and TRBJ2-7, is DAMVIQNPRYQVTQFGKPVTLSCSQTLNHNVMYWYQQKSSQAPKLLFHYYDKDFNNEADTPDNFQSRRPNTSFCFLDIRSPGLGDTAMYLCATSGGGPYEQYFGPGTRLTVT.